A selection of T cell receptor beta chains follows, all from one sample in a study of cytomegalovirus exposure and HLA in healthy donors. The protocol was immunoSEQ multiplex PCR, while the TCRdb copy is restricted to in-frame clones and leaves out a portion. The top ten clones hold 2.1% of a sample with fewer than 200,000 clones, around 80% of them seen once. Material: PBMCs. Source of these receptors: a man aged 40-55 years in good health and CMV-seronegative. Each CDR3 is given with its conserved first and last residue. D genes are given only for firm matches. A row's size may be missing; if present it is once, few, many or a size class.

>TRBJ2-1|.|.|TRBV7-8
CASSLARNFNEQFF
TGTGCCAGCAGCTTAGCGAGGAATTTCAATGAGCAGTTCTTC
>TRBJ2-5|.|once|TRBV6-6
CASTGRGGETQYF
TGTGCCAGCACGGGGCGGGGCGGGGAGACCCAGTACTTC
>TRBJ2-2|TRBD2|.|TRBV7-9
CASSFPGLAHTGELFF
TGTGCCAGCAGCTTTCCGGGACTAGCTCACACCGGGGAGCTGTTTTTT
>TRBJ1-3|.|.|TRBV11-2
CASSPSSGNTIYF
TGTGCCAGCAGCCCCTCGTCTGGAAACACCATATATTTT
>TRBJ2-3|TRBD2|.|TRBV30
CAWRGGVETDTQYF
TGTGCCTGGAGGGGAGGGGTTGAGACAGATACGCAGTATTTT
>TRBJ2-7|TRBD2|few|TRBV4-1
CASSQGPSGGYEQYF
TGCGCCAGCAGCCAAGGGCCTAGCGGGGGCTACGAGCAGTACTTC
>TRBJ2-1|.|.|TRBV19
CASRMSRGYNEQFF
TGTGCCAGTAGGATGAGTAGAGGCTACAATGAGCAGTTCTTC
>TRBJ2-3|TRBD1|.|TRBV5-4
CASSSDRVANTQYF
TGTGCCAGCAGCTCGGACAGGGTAGCAAATACGCAGTATTTT
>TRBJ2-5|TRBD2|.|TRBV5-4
CASSLISGMGETQYF
TGTGCCAGCAGCTTGATTAGCGGGATGGGAGAGACCCAGTACTTC
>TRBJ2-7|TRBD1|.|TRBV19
CASSIDARTGYYEQYF
TGTGCCAGTAGTATAGATGCACGGACAGGGTACTACGAGCAGTACTTC
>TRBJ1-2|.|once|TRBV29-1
CSARGSYGYTF
TGCAGCGCCCGAGGAAGCTATGGCTACACCTTC
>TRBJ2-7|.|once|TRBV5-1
CASSFAGRRDEQYF
TGCGCCAGCAGCTTTGCAGGGCGCCGGGACGAGCAGTACTTC
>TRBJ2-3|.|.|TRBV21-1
CANLGQIRDTQYF
TGTGCCAACCTGGGACAGATCAGAGATACGCAGTATTTT
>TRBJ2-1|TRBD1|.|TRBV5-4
CASSWDRGGVQFF
TGTGCCAGCAGCTGGGACAGGGGGGGCGTGCAGTTCTTC
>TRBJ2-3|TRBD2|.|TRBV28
CASSQRTRTDTQYF
TGTGCCAGCAGTCAGCGGACTAGGACAGATACGCAGTATTTT
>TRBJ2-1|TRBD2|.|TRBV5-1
CASSFSGTSLGNGQFF
TGCGCCAGCAGCTTTTCCGGGACTAGCCTAGGCAATGGGCAGTTCTTC
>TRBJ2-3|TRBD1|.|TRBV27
CASSLDRATDTQYF
TGTGCCAGCAGTTTGGACAGGGCCACAGATACGCAGTATTTT
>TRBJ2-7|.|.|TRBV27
CASSRTASYEQYF
TGTGCCAGCAGTCGGACAGCGTCCTACGAGCAGTACTTC
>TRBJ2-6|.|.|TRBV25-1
CASSSGANGLTF
TGTGCCAGCAGCTCTGGGGCCAACGGCCTGACTTTC
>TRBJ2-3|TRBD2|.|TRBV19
CASRGLAEITDTQYF
TGTGCCAGTCGCGGACTAGCGGAAATCACAGATACGCAGTATTTT
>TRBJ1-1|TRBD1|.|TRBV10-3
CATRPTGGPEAFF
TGTGCCACCCGCCCTACAGGGGGCCCTGAAGCTTTCTTT
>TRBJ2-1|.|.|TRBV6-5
CASRRTKDSPQFF
TGTGCCAGCAGGAGAACGAAGGACAGCCCCCAGTTCTTC
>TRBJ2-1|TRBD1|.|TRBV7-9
CASSLGAGGSYNEQFF
TGTGCCAGCAGCTTAGGCGCAGGGGGATCCTACAATGAGCAGTTCTTC
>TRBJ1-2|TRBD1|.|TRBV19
CASSTRTGADYGYTF
TGTGCCAGTAGTACGAGGACAGGGGCTGACTATGGCTACACCTTC
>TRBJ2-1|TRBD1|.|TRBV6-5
CASSRDSPYNEQFF
TGTGCCAGCAGCCGGGACAGTCCCTACAATGAGCAGTTCTTC
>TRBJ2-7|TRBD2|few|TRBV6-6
CASAEQRGDYEQYF
TGTGCCAGCGCCGAACAGCGGGGGGACTACGAGCAGTACTTC
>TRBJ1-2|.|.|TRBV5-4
CASRPAGSYGYTF
TGTGCCAGCAGACCTGCAGGGTCCTATGGCTACACCTTC
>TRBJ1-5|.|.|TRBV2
CASSGGVWGQPQHF
TGTGCCAGCAGCGGGGGGGTGTGGGGTCAGCCCCAGCATTTT
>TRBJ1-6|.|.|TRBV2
CASMHRKDSPLHF
TGTGCCAGCATGCACAGGAAGGATTCACCCCTCCACTTT
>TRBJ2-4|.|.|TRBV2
CASSEALGRGSNSQYF
TGTGCCAGCAGTGAAGCGCTGGGCAGGGGCAGTAACAGTCAGTACTTC
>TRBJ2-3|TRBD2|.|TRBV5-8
CASSFLAGDTQYF
TGTGCCAGCAGCTTCCTAGCGGGAGATACGCAGTATTTT
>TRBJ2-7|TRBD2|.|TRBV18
CASSPSSGIYEQYF
TGTGCCAGCTCACCCAGTAGCGGGATCTACGAGCAGTACTTC
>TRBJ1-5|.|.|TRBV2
CASTKAGGARQPQHF
TGTGCCAGCACTAAAGCGGGAGGAGCGCGTCAGCCCCAGCATTTT
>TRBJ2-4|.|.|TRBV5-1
CASSFRELEDGQYF
TGCGCCAGCAGCTTTCGGGAGCTAGAAGACGGTCAGTACTTC
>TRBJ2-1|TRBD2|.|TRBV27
CASSSGLAEYNEQFF
TGTGCCAGCAGTTCGGGACTAGCGGAGTACAATGAGCAGTTCTTC
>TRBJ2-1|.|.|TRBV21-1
CASSKGPREREGNEQFF
TGTGCCAGCAGCAAAGGGCCTAGGGAGCGGGAGGGGAATGAGCAGTTCTTC
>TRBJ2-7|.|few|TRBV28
CASSPKRIPSYEQYF
TGTGCCAGCAGCCCCAAGCGGATCCCATCCTACGAGCAGTACTTC
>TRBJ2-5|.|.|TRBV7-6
CASSLRTGGETQYF
TGTGCCAGCAGCTTAAGGACGGGGGGCGAGACCCAGTACTTC
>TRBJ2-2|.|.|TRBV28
CASSGGTDPGELFF
TGTGCCAGCAGCGGAGGGACCGACCCCGGGGAGCTGTTTTTT
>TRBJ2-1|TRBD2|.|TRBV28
CASKAGGSYNEQFF
TGTGCCAGCAAAGCGGGAGGCTCCTACAATGAGCAGTTCTTC
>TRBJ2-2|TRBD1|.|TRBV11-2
CASSHRDRHTGELFF
TGTGCCAGCAGCCACCGGGACAGACACACCGGGGAGCTGTTTTTT
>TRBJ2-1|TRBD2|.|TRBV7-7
CASSSLAGGVNEQFF
TGTGCTAGCAGCTCCTTAGCGGGAGGGGTGAATGAGCAGTTCTTC
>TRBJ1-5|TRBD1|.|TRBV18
CASSPWGTGSNQPQHF
TGCGCCAGCTCACCGTGGGGGACAGGGAGCAATCAGCCCCAGCATTTT
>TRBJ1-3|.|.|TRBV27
CASSQTGAGNTIYF
TGTGCCAGCAGTCAAACGGGAGCTGGAAACACCATATATTTT
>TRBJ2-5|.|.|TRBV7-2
CASSLDGLYQETQYF
TGTGCCAGCAGCTTAGACGGTCTGTACCAAGAGACCCAGTACTTC
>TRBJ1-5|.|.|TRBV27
CASSLWSNSNQPQHF
TGTGCCAGCAGTTTATGGAGTAATAGCAATCAGCCCCAGCATTTT
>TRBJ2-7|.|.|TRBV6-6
CASSYVNYEQYF
TGTGCCAGCAGTTACGTCAACTACGAGCAGTACTTC
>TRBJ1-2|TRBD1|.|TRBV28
CASSTTGDYGYTF
TGTGCCAGCAGCACTACAGGGGACTATGGCTACACCTTC
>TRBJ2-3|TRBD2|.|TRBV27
CASSASGRSTDTQYF
TGTGCCAGCAGCGCTAGCGGGAGGTCGACAGATACGCAGTATTTT
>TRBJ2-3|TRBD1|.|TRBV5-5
CASSPIKRDRVIMGTQYF
TGTGCCAGCAGCCCGATCAAGAGGGACAGAGTCATCATGGGTACGCAGTATTTT
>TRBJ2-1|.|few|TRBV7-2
CASSMDFYNEQFF
TGTGCCAGCAGCATGGACTTTTACAATGAGCAGTTCTTC
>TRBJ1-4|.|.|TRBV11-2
CASSLGQTGGNEKLFF
TGTGCCAGCAGCTTAGGCCAGACAGGCGGAAATGAAAAACTGTTTTTT
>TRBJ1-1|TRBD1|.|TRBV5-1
CASSLSGGRTEAFF
TGCGCCAGCAGCTTGTCAGGGGGGCGCACTGAAGCTTTCTTT
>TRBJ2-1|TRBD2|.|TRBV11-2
CASSLPSGHNEQFF
TGTGCCAGCAGCTTGCCTAGCGGGCACAATGAGCAGTTCTTC
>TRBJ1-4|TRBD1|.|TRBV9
CASSGTGTGLGKLFF
TGTGCCAGCAGCGGAACCGGGACAGGCCTGGGAAAACTGTTTTTT
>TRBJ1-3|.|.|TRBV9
CASSARVSGNTIYF
TGTGCCAGTAGCGCCCGGGTCTCCGGAAACACCATATATTTT
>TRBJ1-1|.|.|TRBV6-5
CASNHGFGATEAFF
TGTGCCAGCAATCACGGGTTTGGGGCGACTGAAGCTTTCTTT
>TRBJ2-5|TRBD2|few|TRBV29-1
CSVVFVTSGIQETQYF
TGCAGCGTTGTGTTCGTGACTAGCGGGATTCAAGAGACCCAGTACTTC
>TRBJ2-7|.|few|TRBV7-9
CSSSSPQGKGSYEQYF
TGTTCCAGCAGCTCCCCGCAGGGTAAGGGATCCTACGAGCAGTACTTC
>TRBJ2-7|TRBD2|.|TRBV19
CASSSPQERETVYEQYF
TGTGCCAGTAGTTCCCCTCAAGAGCGGGAGACAGTCTACGAGCAGTACTTC